The 7 T cell receptor beta chains below all came from one sample that was sequenced in a study of T cell changes during pregnancy in multiple sclerosis. TCRdb keeps only in-frame clones here, not all; method: immunoSEQ multiplex PCR. The table lists roughly 80,000 clones, 93% of them singletons, with roughly 2.5% in the top ten. Specimen: peripheral blood, collected in the second trimester of pregnancy. The origin of the receptors is a female donor with multiple sclerosis, enrolled in a pregnancy study.

This clone is a singleton in its sample. The rearrangement links TRBV2 to TRBJ2-5, with 7 bases lining up with TRBD1. CDR1 SNHLY and CDR2 FYNNEI come from the germline V gene. This CDR3 spans 14 amino acids. J lost 4 bases, V lost 8 bases, and 10 bases had no gene match. The CDR3: CASAEGGARETQYF. CDR3 sequence (DNA): TGTGCCAGCGCCGAAGGGGGCGCTAGAGAGACCCAGTACTTC.

The chain recombines TRBV6-1 with TRBJ2-1, with a possible D match to TRBD1 (5 bases). This CDR3 has 14 residues. Germline lookup yields CDR1 MNHNS and CDR2 SASEGT. V dropped 6 bases and J dropped 4 bases, with 13 bases sitting between them. CDR3 amino acids: CASSLIGAYNEQFF. The CDR3 nucleotides are TGTGCCAGCAGCCTGATAGGGGCTTACAATGAGCAGTTCTTC.

The chain uses TRBV6-5 and TRBJ1-1; D remains unclear. CDR3 length: 11 amino acids. V was cut by 7 bases and J by 6 bases, with 9 bases left in between. Germline-derived CDR1 and CDR2 are MNHEY and SVGAGI. Here the CDR3 DNA reads TGTGCCAGCATTTCTATGGCTGAAGCTTTCTTT. It is translated as CASISMAEAFF.

The chain is built from TRBV27 and TRBJ1-2; D is unclear. This CDR3 spans 14 amino acids. From germline, CDR1 is MNHEY and CDR2 SMNVEV (reference sequence). The V and J ends lost 0 bases and 8 bases respectively, with 13 bases between them. This CDR3 reads CASSLSNSLGGYTF. The CDR3 DNA is TGTGCCAGCAGTTTATCGAATAGCCTCGGGGGCTACACCTTC.

This rearrangement joins TRBV19 to TRBJ1-6, with 10 bases aligning to TRBD1. The CDR3 loop spans 20 amino acids. V dropped 0 bases and J dropped 5; count of bases not matched to a gene: 13. Looked up from germline, CDR1 is LNHDA and CDR2 is SQIVND (reference sequence). The CDR3 spells CASSIEGPTGGSFDNSPLHF. DNA of the CDR3: TGTGCCAGTAGTATAGAAGGACCGACAGGGGGCAGTTTCGATAATTCACCCCTCCACTTT. The full variable domain, its missing parts supplied by reference TRBV19 and TRBJ1-6, is DGGITQSPKYLFRKEGQNVTLSCEQNLNHDAMYWYRQDPGQGLRLIYYSQIVNDFQKGDIAEGYSVSREKKESFPLTVTSAQKNPTAFYLCASSIEGPTGGSFDNSPLHFGNGTRLTVT.

The chain uses TRBV4-1 and TRBJ2-3; a possible D gene is TRBD2 (5 bases). The CDR3 runs to 14 residues. Germline assignment: CDR1 MGHRA and CDR2 YSYEKL. Trimming left V 3 bases short and J 6 bases short, with 13 bases between. In DNA form, the CDR3 reads TGCGCCAGCAGCCAGTTTGGACCGGGGGATACGCAGTATTTT. This encodes CASSQFGPGDTQYF.

The CDR3 DNA reads as TGTGCCAGCAGCCCCGGGGGAAATCCCTACGAGCAGTACTTC. It translates to CASSPGGNPYEQYF. This chain links TRBV9 with TRBJ2-7, with D tentatively TRBD2 (6 bases). Trimming took off 4 bases at V and 2 bases at J, with 13 bases between the two ends. CDR3 size: 14 residues. Germline V gives CDR1 SGDLS, CDR2 YYNGEE.